The next 24 T cell receptor beta chains were all read from a single sample in a study of blood T cell repertoires in COVID-19. Libraries were prepared by immunoSEQ multiplex PCR; TCRdb keeps only in-frame clonotypes and omits some of them. There are hundreds of thousands of clones in the sample; more than 85% occur only once, and approximately 1.5% lies in the top ten. The specimen sequenced was PBMCs or T cells enriched from blood (not recorded which). These receptors all stem from a woman aged 45-59 years who had recovered from COVID-19.

DNA for the CDR3: TGTGCCAGCAGCTTGGACAGGGGGCTGAGTAATGAGCAGTTCTTC. It encodes CASSLDRGLSNEQFF. V is TRBV11-3 and J is TRBJ2-1; 11 bases agree with TRBD1. With 3 bases clipped from V and 7 bases from J, the junction kept 5 bases outside the gene matches. The CDR3 runs 15 residues. Germline V CDR1 and CDR2: SGHNT, YENEEA.

This chain links TRBV9 with TRBJ2-5, with a possible D match to TRBD1 (8 bases). CDR1 and CDR2 (germline): SGDLS, YYNGEE. The CDR3 length is 16 residues. Trimming left V 3 bases short and J 5 bases short, with 20 bases between. Here the CDR3 DNA reads TGTGCCAGCAGCGCCGACGGACAGGGAGGGACGGAGACCCAGTACTTC. Translating it yields CASSADGQGGTETQYF.

The chain combines TRBV30 with TRBJ2-1, with TRBD2 identical over 13 bases. The V and J ends lost 5 bases and 2 bases, in that order; junction bases with no gene match: 6. Germline V gene lookup returns CDR1 GTSNPN and CDR2 SVGIG (reference sequence). The CDR3 covers 16 residues. In DNA form, the CDR3 reads TGTGCCTGGGGAACCGGGACTAGCGGGGCCTACAATGAGCAGTTCTTC. Translation: CAWGTGTSGAYNEQFF.

The chain couples TRBV27 to TRBJ2-5; TRBD2 aligns across 9 bases. After removal of 7 bases from V and 5 bases from J, the junction contained 11 bases not matched to a gene. CDR3 size: 15 residues. Germline V CDR1 and CDR2: MNHEY, SMNVEV (reference sequence). The CDR3 nucleotides read TGTGCCAGCAAACATCTAGCGGGATTGGTGGAGACCCAGTACTTC. It codes for CASKHLAGLVETQYF.

This clone was seen just once. The chain joins TRBV21-1 to TRBJ2-5; TRBD2 was called by the table and not checked on the DNA. TRBV21-1 is annotated as a pseudogene. CDR3 length: 11 amino acids. CDR3 protein: CASSKARTQYF. The CDR3 DNA reads as TGTGCCAGCAGCAAAGCGCGCACCCAGTACTTC.

This chain connects TRBV5-1 to TRBJ2-2; TRBD1 is a possible D gene (5 bases). The CDR3 is made up of 15 amino acids. Germline V CDR1 and CDR2: SGHRS, YFSETQ. Between the trimmed V and J ends, which lost 0 bases and 6 bases, there was a span of 12 bases. CDR3 sequence (DNA): TGCGCCAGCAGCTTGGTTACAGGTGGTGCCGGGGAGCTGTTTTTT. Translation: CASSLVTGGAGELFF.

This clone is a singleton in its sample. The genes are TRBV27 and TRBJ2-1, with D perhaps matching TRBD1 (6 bases). Germline-derived CDR1 and CDR2 are MNHEY and SMNVEV (reference sequence). V gave up 5 bases and J gave up 4 bases, with 12 bases separating them. CDR3 length: 14 residues. The CDR3 nucleotides read TGTGCCAGCAGTCTCCCGGACAGTTACAATGAGCAGTTCTTC. It yields the protein CASSLPDSYNEQFF.

J is TRBJ2-1 and V is TRBV19, with D possibly being TRBD2 (5 bases). The germline V and J ends were trimmed by 6 bases and 8 bases, with 14 bases remaining between them. From germline, CDR1 is LNHDA and CDR2 SQIVND (reference sequence). The CDR3 is made up of 13 amino acids. The CDR3: CASSVGVGDEQFF. In nucleotides, the CDR3 is TGTGCCAGTAGCGTGGGAGTTGGGGATGAGCAGTTCTTC.

In the case of this clone: The junction shows a germline mismatch at one end, possibly a read error. The chain has TRBV9 and TRBJ2-7, with D possibly being TRBD2 (6 bases). Per germline, CDR1 SGDLS and CDR2 YYNGEE. The CDR3 length is 17 residues. The CDR3 spells CASSVGGAGSLGYEQYF. In DNA, the CDR3 is TGTGCCAGTAGCGTTGGAGGGGCAGGGTCCTTGGGCTACGAGCAGTACTTC. The full variable domain, with the rest looked up from reference TRBV9 and TRBJ2-7, is DSGVTQTPKHLITATGQRVTLRCSPRSGDLSVYWYQQSLDQGLQFLIQYYNGEERAKGNILERFSAQQFPDLHSELNLSSLELGDSALYFCASSVGGAGSLGYEQYFGPGTRLTVT.

The rearrangement uses TRBV6-5 and TRBJ1-3; D perhaps matches TRBD1 (5 bases). V was trimmed by 10 bases and J by 2 bases, leaving 15 bases between them. The length of the CDR3 is 14 residues. The germline V gene has CDR1 MNHEY and CDR2 SVGAGI. The CDR3 nucleotides read TGTGCCACATCCAGGGCGGCCCCTGGAAACACCATATATTTT. Residues: CATSRAAPGNTIYF.

The rearrangement links TRBV7-3 to TRBJ2-3; 10 bases map to TRBD2. The CDR3 length is 17 residues. V lost 0 bases, J lost 6 bases, and 9 bases stayed unmatched. Germline-derived CDR1 and CDR2 are SGHTA and FQGTGA. The CDR3 reads CASSLTRSGRAGDTQYF. Here the CDR3 DNA reads TGTGCCAGCAGCTTAACGCGGAGCGGGAGGGCTGGCGATACGCAGTATTTT. The entire variable domain, with the rest obtained from reference TRBV7-3 and TRBJ2-3, is as follows: GAGVSQTPSNKVTEKGKYVELRCDPISGHTALYWYRQSLGQGPEFLIYFQGTGAADDSGLPNDRFFAVRPEGSVSTLKIQRTERGDSAVYLCASSLTRSGRAGDTQYFGPGTRLTVL.

The table lists this clone with a count of one. At the DNA level, this CDR3 is encoded by other sequences in the same sample as well. The chain links TRBV18 to TRBJ2-5; D is perhaps TRBD2 (5 bases). With 4 bases removed from V and 0 bases from J, the gap between germline ends came to 9 bases. Germline CDR1 KGHSH, CDR2 LQKENI. The length of the CDR3 is 14 residues. CDR3 nucleotides: TGTGCCAGCTCACTCCTAGCAGACCAAGAGACCCAGTACTTC. Its protein is CASSLLADQETQYF.

This sequence joins TRBV7-2 and TRBJ1-1; TRBD1 agrees at 7 bases. This CDR3 has 16 amino acids. V was pared by 5 bases and J by 8 bases, with 17 bases of the junction left unmatched. CDR1 is SGHTA, CDR2 FQGNSA, per germline. The CDR3 loop is CASSGTGTAHLSEAFF. The CDR3 bases are TGTGCCAGCAGCGGAACGGGGACAGCCCACTTATCGGAAGCTTTCTTT.

The count of this clone is one. The V call is TRBV10-1, the J call TRBJ1-1; 8 bases align to TRBD1. V lost 5 bases and J lost 2; bases outside the gene matches: 10. The germline gives CDR1 WNHNN, CDR2 SYGVQD (reference sequence). The CDR3 runs to 16 residues. CDR3 sequence: CASSPQGALGNTEAFF. CDR3 bases: TGCGCCAGCAGTCCCCAGGGGGCATTAGGAAACACTGAAGCTTTCTTT.

The V gene is TRBV19, the J gene TRBJ2-6, with D hard to call. V gave up 5 bases and J gave up 0 bases, with 8 bases separating them. The CDR3 sequence is 15 residues long. The germline V gene encodes CDR1 LNHDA and CDR2 SQIVND (reference sequence). DNA for the CDR3: TGTGCCAGTAGTCTAACCTACTCTGGGGCCAACGTCCTGACTTTC. This codes for CASSLTYSGANVLTF.

This chain uses TRBV10-2 with TRBJ1-1; 7 nucleotides agree with TRBD1. Germline V gene lookup returns CDR1 WSHSY and CDR2 SAAADI. CDR3 size: 16 residues. V trimming: 8 bases; J trimming: 1 base; junction bases outside the gene matches: 13. The CDR3 reads CASGIPPGQRNTEAFF. CDR3 coding DNA: TGCGCCAGCGGGATTCCTCCGGGACAGAGGAACACTGAAGCTTTCTTT.

This clone was recorded once. At the DNA level, this CDR3 is encoded by other sequences in the same sample as well. The chain uses TRBV28 and TRBJ1-1; 7 nucleotides align to TRBD1. The CDR3 consists of 11 residues. Germline V gives CDR1 MDHEN, CDR2 SYDVKM. Unmatched junction bases numbered 0, after V lost 7 bases and J lost 4 bases. CDR3 bases: TGTGCCAGCAACAGGGGCACTGAAGCTTTCTTT. Translated: CASNRGTEAFF.

V and J are TRBV27 and TRBJ2-2; 7 positions agree with TRBD2. The V and J ends lost 8 bases and 5 bases, in that order; junction bases with no gene match: 8. Germline V gene lookup returns CDR1 MNHEY and CDR2 SMNVEV (reference sequence). The CDR3 is made up of 14 amino acids. CDR3 bases: TGTGCCAGCTCCTCTGGGAGGGAGACCGGGGAGCTGTTTTTT. The encoded protein is CASSSGRETGELFF.

The chain recombines TRBV5-1 with TRBJ2-7, with D possibly matching TRBD1 (5 bases). The V end was cut by 4 bases, the J end by 6 bases, with 11 bases between. The V gene's germline CDR1 is SGHRS and CDR2 YFSETQ. This CDR3 has 12 residues. The DNA of the CDR3 is TGCGCCAGCAGCCCCCAGGGTGGCGAGCAGTACTTC. The encoded protein is CASSPQGGEQYF.

V gene TRBV6-5 combines with J gene TRBJ2-7; a possible D gene is TRBD2 (6 bases). CDR1 is MNHEY, CDR2 SVGAGI, per germline. The CDR3 extends over 15 amino acids. Trimming shortened V by 6 bases and J by 3 bases, and 18 bases separated the two germline ends. The CDR3 coding sequence is TGTGCCAGCAGCAGCCTGGGGGGTAGTATCTACGAGCAGTACTTC. Translating gives CASSSLGGSIYEQYF.

The chain combines TRBV4-1 with TRBJ1-1, with TRBD1 as a possible D gene (6 bases). The CDR3 length is 15 residues. Between the trimmed V and J ends, which lost 1 base and 6 bases, there was a span of 15 bases. The germline CDR1 and CDR2 sequences are MGHRA and YSYEKL. In nucleotides, the CDR3 is TGCGCCAGCAGCCAAGTTCCCTCAGGGGATGCTGAAGCTTTCTTT. Its protein product is CASSQVPSGDAEAFF.

J is TRBJ2-3 and V is TRBV14; the match to TRBD2 covers 8 bases. CDR1 is SGHDN, CDR2 FVKESK, per germline. The CDR3 runs 16 residues. Germline trimming cut 1 base from V and 2 bases from J; bases unmatched to any gene: 5. Here the CDR3 reads CASSQVLAAHTDTQYF. DNA for the CDR3: TGTGCCAGCAGCCAAGTACTAGCGGCACACACAGATACGCAGTATTTT.

The rearrangement joins TRBV6-5 to TRBJ2-5, with 9 bases matching TRBD2. Germline assignment: CDR1 MNHEY and CDR2 SVGAGI. V shed 6 bases, J shed 7 bases, and the junction held 12 bases outside the gene matches. CDR3 length equals 15 residues. The CDR3, as DNA: TGTGCCAGCAGATGGACTAGCGACTCTGAGGGGACCCAGTACTTC. This sequence encodes CASRWTSDSEGTQYF.

This clone was picked up one time. This chain connects TRBV11-2 to TRBJ2-7; 8 positions agree with TRBD1. J gave up 3 bases and V 7 bases, and 8 bases lay outside the gene matches. The CDR3 extends over 14 amino acids. The germline CDR1 and CDR2 sequences are SGHAT and FQNNGV. The CDR3 DNA follows: TGTGCCAGCAACAAGGACAGGGACGACTACGAGCAGTACTTC. Its protein is CASNKDRDDYEQYF.